Listed below are T cell receptor beta chains from one sample, sequenced in a study of STAT5B mutations in CD4+ large granular lymphocyte leukemia. Sequencing used immunoSEQ multiplex PCR; TCRdb keeps in-frame clones, though not all of them. The sample carries fewer than 25,000 clones, roughly 80% recorded once. The sample consisted of CD4+ T cells from blood buffy coats. Source of these receptors: a human donor in good health. The CDR3 runs from the conserved cysteine through the conserved F or W. The order of the fields is J gene, D gene, clone size, V gene, CDR3 protein, CDR3 DNA. The D gene is left open where the match is weak. Expanded clones get a size class; other rows say once, few or many, or leave the size out.

>TRBJ1-4|NA|NA|TRBV6-1
CASMRVGGNIEKLFF
TGTGCCAGCATGCGTGTGGGGGGTAATATAGAAAAACTGTTTTTT
>TRBJ2-7|NA|few|TRBV5-5
CASNPGTGYEQYF
TGTGCCAGCAACCCCGGGACGGGCTACGAGCAGTACTTC
>TRBJ2-7|NA|NA|TRBV5-4
CASSLRGSYEQYF
TGTGCCAGCAGCTTGCGGGGATCCTACGAGCAGTACTTC
>TRBJ2-1|NA|NA|TRBV14
CASSRLFNLGNEQFF
TGTGCCAGCAGCCGCCTATTTAACTTGGGCAATGAGCAGTTCTTC
>TRBJ2-6|NA|once|TRBV19
CASSPATGTGANVLTF
TGTGCCAGTAGTCCGGCCACAGGGACCGGGGCCAACGTCCTGACTTTC
>TRBJ2-1|NA|NA|TRBV6-1
CASGISGGTYNEQFF
TGTGCCAGCGGCATTAGCGGAGGAACTTACAATGAGCAGTTCTTC
>TRBJ2-7|TRBD1|NA|TRBV6-6
CASSSDRGRDEQYF
TGTGCCAGCAGTTCGGACAGGGGTAGGGACGAGCAGTACTTC
>TRBJ2-5|NA|NA|TRBV18
CASSPSLIGETQYF
TGTGCCAGCTCTCCGTCCTTAATCGGAGAGACCCAGTACTTC
>TRBJ2-1|NA|few|TRBV10-3
CAISESGGRASYNEQFF
TGTGCCATCAGTGAGTCCGGCGGAAGGGCCTCCTACAATGAGCAGTTCTTC
>TRBJ2-7|NA|once|TRBV30
CAWSVSGYEQYF
TGTGCCTGGAGTGTAAGCGGGTACGAGCAGTACTTC
>TRBJ1-4|NA|few|TRBV19
CASRGTGLEKLFF
TGTGCCAGTAGGGGGACGGGGTTGGAAAAACTGTTTTTT
>TRBJ1-2|NA|NA|TRBV5-4
CASSLDPSYGYTF
TGTGCCAGCAGCTTGGATCCCTCCTATGGCTACACCTTC
>TRBJ2-5|TRBD1|NA|TRBV27
CASSFRPGGWETQYF
TGTGCCAGCAGTTTTCGCCCAGGGGGTTGGGAGACCCAGTACTTC
>TRBJ1-1|NA|NA|TRBV19
CASSIRGGSRVNTEAFF
TGTGCCAGTAGTATAAGGGGCGGATCGCGGGTGAACACTGAAGCTTTCTTT
>TRBJ2-5|TRBD2|NA|TRBV11-1
CASSRLAGVGQETQYF
TGTGCCAGCAGCAGACTAGCGGGAGTGGGGCAAGAGACCCAGTACTTC
>TRBJ2-3|NA|NA|TRBV2
CASSGQGGGTQYF
TGTGCCAGCAGTGGACAGGGAGGGGGTACGCAGTATTTT
>TRBJ1-2|NA|few|TRBV7-2
CASTSGGVGYGYTF
TGTGCCAGCACCAGTGGGGGGGTCGGTTATGGCTACACCTTC
>TRBJ1-1|NA|NA|TRBV9
CASSVDVLNTEAFF
TGTGCCAGCAGCGTAGACGTCTTGAACACTGAAGCTTTCTTT
>TRBJ2-7|NA|NA|TRBV19
CATGTLGGYEQYF
TGTGCCACAGGAACCCTAGGTGGCTACGAGCAGTACTTC
>TRBJ2-7|NA|NA|TRBV10-1
CASSPGHYYEQYF
TGCGCCAGCAGTCCCGGACACTACTACGAGCAGTACTTC
>TRBJ1-3|NA|NA|TRBV7-9
CASSLGQAMGNTIYF
TGTGCCAGCAGCTTAGGACAGGCTATGGGAAACACCATATATTTT
>TRBJ2-7|TRBD2|once|TRBV10-3
CAISDPGGRGYEQYF
TGTGCCATCAGTGATCCGGGGGGGAGGGGATACGAGCAGTACTTC
>TRBJ2-1|TRBD1|NA|TRBV2
CASGQGAAFEQFF
TGTGCCAGCGGACAGGGGGCCGCGTTTGAGCAGTTCTTC
>TRBJ2-7|NA|NA|TRBV7-9
CASSLAGGAYEQYF
TGTGCCAGCAGCTTAGCAGGGGGTGCCTACGAGCAGTACTTC
>TRBJ1-1|NA|NA|TRBV30
CAWRQGDTEAFF
TGTGCCTGGAGGCAGGGTGACACTGAAGCTTTCTTT
>TRBJ1-5|TRBD1|few|TRBV30
CAWSAPRTGNQPQHF
TGTGCCTGGAGTGCCCCCAGGACAGGAAATCAGCCCCAGCATTTT
>TRBJ1-1|NA|NA|TRBV21-1
CASSKVGQGTNTEAFF
NA
>TRBJ1-2|NA|NA|TRBV30
CAWSGGPYGYTF
TGTGCCTGGAGTGGGGGCCCCTATGGCTACACCTTC
>TRBJ1-2|TRBD1|NA|TRBV6-6
CASSPGTGRGGYTF
TGTGCCAGCAGTCCGGGGACAGGGCGGGGTGGCTACACCTTC
>TRBJ1-6|NA|NA|TRBV14
CASSPGTPNSPLHF
TGTGCCAGCAGCCCCGGGACACCAAATTCACCCCTCCACTTT
>TRBJ2-7|TRBD2|NA|TRBV27
CASRPLSGGAYEQYF
TGTGCCAGCAGACCCCTCTCGGGAGGGGCCTACGAGCAGTACTTC
>TRBJ1-4|NA|NA|TRBV27
CASSPMVSTNEKLFF
TGTGCCAGCAGTCCGATGGTCAGTACTAATGAAAAACTGTTTTTT
>TRBJ1-1|TRBD1|NA|TRBV11-2
CASSFRATGEGDTEAFF
TGTGCCAGCAGCTTCCGGGCCACAGGGGAAGGGGACACTGAAGCTTTCTTT
>TRBJ1-6|NA|NA|TRBV30
CAWSPSLRGPNSPLHF
TGTGCCTGGAGCCCCTCCCTCCGGGGTCCCAATTCACCCCTCCACTTT
>TRBJ2-7|TRBD1|NA|TRBV7-9
CASSIGTEAYEQYF
TGTGCCAGCAGTATAGGGACAGAGGCCTACGAGCAGTACTTC
>TRBJ2-7|TRBD2|NA|TRBV5-6
CASRSSGEQYF
TGTGCCAGCAGGTCTAGCGGCGAGCAGTACTTC
>TRBJ2-7|TRBD2|NA|TRBV18
CASSPPGSAAGGYEQYF
TGTGCCAGCTCACCACCGGGGTCGGCAGCGGGGGGCTACGAGCAGTACTTC
>TRBJ1-2|NA|NA|TRBV10-3
CASSGVQGNYGYTF
TGTGCCTCTTCGGGGGTCCAGGGTAACTATGGCTACACCTTC
>TRBJ1-2|NA|NA|TRBV19
CASSMGGHYGYTF
TGTGCCAGTAGTATGGGGGGGCACTATGGCTACACCTTC
>TRBJ2-2|NA|NA|TRBV9
CASSVGIGELFF
TGTGCCAGCAGCGTCGGAATCGGGGAGCTGTTTTTT
>TRBJ2-1|NA|NA|TRBV6-1
CASSPPPYNEQFF
TGTGCCAGCTCACCCCCCCCCTACAATGAGCAGTTCTTC
>TRBJ2-1|NA|NA|TRBV10-1
CASSRWDINNEQFF
TGCGCCAGCAGCCGCTGGGACATAAACAATGAGCAGTTCTTC
>TRBJ1-2|NA|few|TRBV15
CATSPQGQPPNYGYTF
TGTGCCACCAGCCCACAAGGACAGCCTCCTAACTATGGCTACACCTTC
>TRBJ2-4|NA|NA|TRBV9
CASSVDPAATLQGAKNIQYF
TGTGCCAGCAGCGTAGATCCAGCGGCAACCCTTCAGGGGGCCAAAAACATTCAGTACTTC
>TRBJ2-3|TRBD1|NA|TRBV29-1
CSVEESQGMGDTQYF
TGCAGCGTTGAAGAATCACAGGGGATGGGAGATACGCAGTATTTT
>TRBJ2-2|NA|NA|TRBV19
CASSMGGGVKGGELFF
TGTGCCAGTAGTATGGGCGGCGGGGTCAAGGGCGGGGAGCTGTTTTTT
>TRBJ2-3|NA|NA|TRBV30
CAWSVASGGAEATQYF
TGTGCCTGGAGTGTCGCCAGCGGCGGCGCGGAGGCGACGCAGTATTTT
>TRBJ1-3|TRBD1|NA|TRBV19
CASSRDRGTGNTIYF
TGTGCCAGTAGCCGGGACAGGGGAACCGGAAACACCATATATTTT
>TRBJ2-7|NA|NA|TRBV28
CASSSWDYEQYF
TGTGCCAGCAGTTCCTGGGACTACGAGCAGTACTTC
>TRBJ2-5|TRBD2|NA|TRBV10-3
CAIGGAGGPDKQETQYF
TGTGCCATCGGCGGTGCGGGAGGGCCAGATAAACAAGAGACCCAGTACTTC